The 15 T cell receptor beta chains below come from one sample, sequenced in a study of CD8+ T cells in alopecia areata. Stated treatment: oral pan-JAK inhibitor, 5-10 mg twice daily. RNA extraction and reverse transcription yielded cDNA as sequencing template. The assay was immunoSEQ multiplex PCR, and TCRdb's table has in-frame clones only and misses some. The data contain over 150,000 clones, around 59% of them singletons. Sample: CD4+ T cells sorted from blood, taken at week 24, from a patient treated with tofacitinib. These receptors were taken from a human donor with alopecia areata.

This clone was counted between two and nine times. The chain carries TRBV5-6 and TRBJ1-4, with TRBD1 identical over 9 bases. Germline loops: CDR1 SGHDT, CDR2 YYEEEE. V shed 4 bases, J shed 12 bases, and the junction held 7 bases outside the gene matches. The CDR3 totals 13 residues. As DNA, the CDR3 is TGTGCCAGCAGCAAGCGGGACAGGGATCAACTGTTTTTT. It is translated as CASSKRDRDQLFF.

J is TRBJ2-3 and V is TRBV29-1; 10 bases fit TRBD2. J gave up 7 bases and V 3 bases, and 7 bases lay outside the gene matches. The CDR3 loop spans 14 amino acids. CDR1 is SQVTM and CDR2 is ANQGSEA in the germline V gene. The CDR3 coding sequence is TGCAGCGTTGACCCAGCGGGGGGGCCGAATACGCAGTATTTT. Its translation is CSVDPAGGPNTQYF.

The rearrangement uses TRBV7-6 and TRBJ1-1; D is ambiguous. Germline V gene lookup returns CDR1 SGHVS and CDR2 FNYEAQ. This CDR3 is 12 amino acids long. The V and J ends lost 5 bases and 6 bases respectively, with 10 bases between them. The CDR3 region has the DNA TGTGCCAGCAGCCATCTGGTGGCTGAAGCTTTCTTT. It encodes CASSHLVAEAFF.

This clone occurred once. In DNA form, the CDR3 reads TGCGCCAGCAGCCAAGACCGATTAGATACGCAGTATTTT. Residues: CASSQDRLDTQYF. V usage is TRBV4-1 and J usage is TRBJ2-3; D remains unclear. This CDR3 comprises 13 residues. Germline-derived CDR1 and CDR2 are MGHRA and YSYEKL. Trimming removed 0 bases at V and 5 bases at J, with 6 bases between.

The gene calls are TRBV4-1 and TRBJ1-5; 7 bases are a match to TRBD1. There are 15 residues in the CDR3. V gave up 3 bases and J gave up 7 bases; unmatched junction bases: 9. Germline V CDR1 and CDR2: MGHRA, YSYEKL. In DNA form, the CDR3 reads TGCGCCAGCAGCCAGTACCGGGACAGTCAGCAGCCCCAGCATTTT. It codes for CASSQYRDSQQPQHF.

This clone was seen a few times. The chain recombines TRBV23-1 with TRBJ2-7, with D tentatively TRBD1 or TRBD2 (6 bases each). TRBV23-1 is known as an ORF, though its function is uncertain. This CDR3 spans 15 amino acids. Trimming pared 0 bases from V and 7 bases from J, leaving 16 bases between. The CDR3 here is CASSQSEGGRREQYF. Here the CDR3 DNA reads TGCGCCAGCAGTCAATCCGAGGGGGGACGGCGGGAGCAGTACTTC.

This clone has just a few counts. This rearrangement joins TRBV4-2 to TRBJ1-1, with 8 bases fitting TRBD1. Germline V gene data show CDR1 as LGHNA and CDR2 as YNFKEQ. J gave up 0 bases and V 2 bases, and 8 bases lay outside the gene matches. This CDR3 contains 17 residues. The CDR3 sequence is CASSQLAGGHVNTEAFF. CDR3 in DNA: TGTGCCAGCAGCCAACTAGCAGGGGGCCACGTGAACACTGAAGCTTTCTTT.

This chain connects TRBV7-9 to TRBJ2-5; the D is unclear. The germline gives CDR1 SEHNR, CDR2 FQNEAQ (reference sequence). Between the trimmed V and J ends, which lost 2 bases and 3 bases, there was a span of 10 bases. The CDR3 loop spans 14 amino acids. CDR3 sequence: CASSLKGFEETQYF. CDR3 sequence (DNA): TGTGCCAGCAGCTTAAAAGGGTTTGAAGAGACCCAGTACTTC.

This clone was seen a handful of times. The chain recombines TRBV7-8 with TRBJ2-2, with D unresolved. Germline CDR1 and CDR2: SGHVS and FQNEAQ. The CDR3 is made up of 12 amino acids. Trimming pared 2 bases from V and 6 bases from J, leaving 4 bases between. The CDR3 nucleotides read TGTGCCAGCAGCTTACTAGCCGGGGAGCTGTTTTTT. Protein product: CASSLLAGELFF.

The genes are TRBV7-2 and TRBJ2-7; the D gene is possibly TRBD2 (7 bases). Trimming shortened V by 6 bases and J by 4 bases, and 16 bases separated the two germline ends. This CDR3 region has 14 residues. The germline V gene has CDR1 SGHTA and CDR2 FQGNSA. The CDR3 loop reads CASSRGGAWYEQYF. The CDR3 bases are TGTGCCAGCAGTCGTGGGGGGGCGTGGTACGAGCAGTACTTC.

As concerns this clone: This same CDR3 is encoded by further DNA sequences in the sample. The chain is built from TRBV5-4 and TRBJ2-3, with unresolved D. The CDR3 has 12 residues. V lost 1 base, J lost 6 bases, and 6 bases lay in between. Germline CDR1 is SGHNT and CDR2 is YYREEE (reference sequence). In DNA form, the CDR3 reads TGTGCCAGCAGCTTGTTCTTGGATACGCAGTATTTT. Translation: CASSLFLDTQYF.

The rearrangement uses TRBV4-2 and TRBJ2-1; possibly TRBD2 for D (6 bases). The CDR3 contains 16 residues. Germline V gene data show CDR1 as LGHNA and CDR2 as YNFKEQ. V shed 0 bases and J shed 5 bases, with 14 bases lying between them. CDR3: CASSQDKRGGDNEQFF. Written as DNA, the CDR3 is TGTGCCAGCAGCCAAGATAAACGTGGCGGGGACAATGAGCAGTTCTTC.

This clone was recorded a few times. This chain uses TRBV7-8 with TRBJ2-5; D ambiguous. V was shortened by 1 base and J by 5 bases, with 17 bases between the two germline ends. Germline V gene sequence: CDR1 SGHVS, CDR2 FQNEAQ. The CDR3 runs to 16 residues. The CDR3 is CASSLVGIGGGETQYF. In nucleotides, the CDR3 is TGTGCCAGCAGCTTAGTCGGTATCGGCGGTGGGGAGACCCAGTACTTC.

V and J are TRBV23-1 and TRBJ1-1; 9 bases fit TRBD1. TRBV23-1 is designated an ORF whose function remains uncertain. CDR3 size: 14 residues. Trimming removed 7 bases from V and 7 bases from J; junction bases left unmatched: 10. The CDR3 is CASTQTDRGLEAFF. In nucleotides, the CDR3 is TGCGCCAGCACCCAGACGGACAGGGGACTTGAAGCTTTCTTT.

The chain employs TRBV19 and TRBJ2-5, with D perhaps TRBD2 (5 bases). V dropped 7 bases and J dropped 3 bases, with 12 bases sitting between them. The CDR3 totals 13 residues. Germline loops: CDR1 LNHDA, CDR2 SQIVND (reference sequence). DNA for the CDR3: TGTGCCAGTACCCCCGAGGGAGAAGAGACCCAGTACTTC. It codes for CASTPEGEETQYF. The full variable domain, in which reference TRBV19 and TRBJ2-5 provide the parts outside the CDR3, is DGGITQSPKYLFRKEGQNVTLSCEQNLNHDAMYWYRQDPGQGLRLIYYSQIVNDFQKGDIAEGYSVSREKKESFPLTVTSAQKNPTAFYLCASTPEGEETQYFGPGTRLLVL.